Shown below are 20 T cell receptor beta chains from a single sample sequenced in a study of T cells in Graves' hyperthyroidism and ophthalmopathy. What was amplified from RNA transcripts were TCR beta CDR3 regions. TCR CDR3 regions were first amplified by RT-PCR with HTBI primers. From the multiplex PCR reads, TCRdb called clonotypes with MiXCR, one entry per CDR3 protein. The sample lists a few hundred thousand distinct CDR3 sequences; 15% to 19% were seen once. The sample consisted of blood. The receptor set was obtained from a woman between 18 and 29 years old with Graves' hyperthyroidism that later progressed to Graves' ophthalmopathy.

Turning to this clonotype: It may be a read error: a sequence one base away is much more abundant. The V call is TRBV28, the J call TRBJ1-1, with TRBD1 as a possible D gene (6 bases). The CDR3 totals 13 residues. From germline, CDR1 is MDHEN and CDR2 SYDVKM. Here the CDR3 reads CASRGGENTEAIF. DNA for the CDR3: TGTGCCAGCAGGGGGGGCGAGAACACTGAAGCTATCTTT.

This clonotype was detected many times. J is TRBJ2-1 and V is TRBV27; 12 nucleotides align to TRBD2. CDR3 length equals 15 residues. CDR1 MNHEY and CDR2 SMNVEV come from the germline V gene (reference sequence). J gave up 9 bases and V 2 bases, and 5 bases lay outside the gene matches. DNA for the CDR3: TGTGCCAGCAGTTTAGCGACTAGCGGGAGTCTTGAGCAGTTCTTC. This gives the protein CASSLATSGSLEQFF.

In DNA form, the CDR3 reads TGTGCCAGCAGCCCAGGACTAGCGGGATTCAATGAGCAGTTCTTC. Translated, it gives CASSPGLAGFNEQFF. This chain joins TRBV7-3 and TRBJ2-1, with 12 bases matching TRBD2. V shed 5 bases and J 6 bases; nucleotides not matched to a gene: 5. Per germline, CDR1 SGHTA and CDR2 FQGTGA. The CDR3 is made up of 15 amino acids. The full variable domain, in which reference TRBV7-3 and TRBJ2-1 provide the parts outside the CDR3, is GAGVSQTPSNKVTEKGKYVELRCDPISGHTALYWYRQSLGQGPEFLIYFQGTGAADDSGLPNDRFFAVRPEGSVSTLKIQRTERGDSAVYLCASSPGLAGFNEQFFGPGTRLTVL.

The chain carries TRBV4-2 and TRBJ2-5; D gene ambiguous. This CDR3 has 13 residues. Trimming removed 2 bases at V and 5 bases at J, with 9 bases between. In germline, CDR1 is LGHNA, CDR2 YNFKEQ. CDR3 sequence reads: CASSQSNGETQYF. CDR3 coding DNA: TGTGCCAGCAGCCAAAGTAACGGGGAGACCCAGTACTTC.

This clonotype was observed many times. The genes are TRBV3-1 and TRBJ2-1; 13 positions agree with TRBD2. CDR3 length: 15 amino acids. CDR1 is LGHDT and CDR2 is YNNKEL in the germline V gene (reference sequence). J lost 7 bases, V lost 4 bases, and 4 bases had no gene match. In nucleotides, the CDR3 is TGTGCCAGCAGCCCAACTAGCGGGGGGGGGAATGAGCAGTTCTTC. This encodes CASSPTSGGGNEQFF.

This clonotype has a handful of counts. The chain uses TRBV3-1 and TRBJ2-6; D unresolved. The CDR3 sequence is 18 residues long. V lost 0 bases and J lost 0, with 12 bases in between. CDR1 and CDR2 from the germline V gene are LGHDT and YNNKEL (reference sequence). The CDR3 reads CASSQEGARSSGANVLTF. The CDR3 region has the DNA TGTGCCAGCAGCCAAGAAGGAGCTAGATCCTCTGGGGCCAACGTCCTGACTTTC.

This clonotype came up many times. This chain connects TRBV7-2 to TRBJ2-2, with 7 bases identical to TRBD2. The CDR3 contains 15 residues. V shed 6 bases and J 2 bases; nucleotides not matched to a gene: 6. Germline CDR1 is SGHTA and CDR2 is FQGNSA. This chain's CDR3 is CASRRTSVNTGELFF. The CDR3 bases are TGTGCCAGCAGGAGAACTAGCGTAAACACCGGGGAGCTGTTTTTT.

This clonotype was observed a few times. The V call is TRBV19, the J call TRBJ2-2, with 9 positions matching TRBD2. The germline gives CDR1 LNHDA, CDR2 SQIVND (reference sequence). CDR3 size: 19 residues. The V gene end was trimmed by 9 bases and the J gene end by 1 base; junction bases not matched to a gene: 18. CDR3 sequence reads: CASTTGFWDSGRNTGELFF. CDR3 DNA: TGTGCCAGCACAACCGGTTTTTGGGATAGCGGGAGGAACACCGGGGAGCTGTTTTTT.

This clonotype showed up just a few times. This CDR3 is CASSSTPQTQYF. The DNA for the CDR3 is TGTGCCAGCAGCTCCACTCCGCAGACCCAGTACTTC. The rearrangement joins TRBV7-9 to TRBJ2-5; D gene unclear. Germline assignment: CDR1 SEHNR and CDR2 FQNEAQ (reference sequence). This CDR3 spans 12 amino acids. V lost 4 bases to trimming and J lost 6 bases, with 9 bases between them. The full variable domain, its missing parts supplied by reference TRBV7-9 and TRBJ2-5, is DTGVSQNPRHKITKRGQNVTFRCDPISEHNRLYWYRQTLGQGPEFLTYFQNEAQLEKSRLLSDRFSAERPKGSFSTLEIQRTEQGDSAMYLCASSSTPQTQYFGPGTRLLVL.

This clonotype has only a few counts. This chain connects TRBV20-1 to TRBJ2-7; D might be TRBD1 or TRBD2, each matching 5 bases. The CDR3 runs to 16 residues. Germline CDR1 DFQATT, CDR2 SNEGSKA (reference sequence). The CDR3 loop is CRAAPPRGDSPYEQYF. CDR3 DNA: TGCAGGGCCGCTCCCCCACGGGGCGACTCGCCCTACGAGCAGTACTTC.

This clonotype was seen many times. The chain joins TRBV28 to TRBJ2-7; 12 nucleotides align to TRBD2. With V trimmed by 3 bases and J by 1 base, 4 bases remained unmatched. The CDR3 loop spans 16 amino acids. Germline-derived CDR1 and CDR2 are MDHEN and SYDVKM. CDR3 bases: TGTGCCAGCAGTTTCCCTACTAGCGGGAGGTCCTACGAGCAGTACTTC. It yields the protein CASSFPTSGRSYEQYF.

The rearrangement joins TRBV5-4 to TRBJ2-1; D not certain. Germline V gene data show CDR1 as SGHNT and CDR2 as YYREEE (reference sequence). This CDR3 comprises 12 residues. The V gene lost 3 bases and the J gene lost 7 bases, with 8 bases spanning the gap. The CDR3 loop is CASSSRQNEQFF. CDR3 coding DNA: TGTGCCAGCAGCTCTAGACAAAATGAGCAGTTCTTC.

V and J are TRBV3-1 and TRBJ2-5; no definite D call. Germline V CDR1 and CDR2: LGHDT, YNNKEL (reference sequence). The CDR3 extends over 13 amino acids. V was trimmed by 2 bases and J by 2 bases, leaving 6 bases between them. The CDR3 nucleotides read TGTGCCAGCAGCCAATTGGGTCAAGAGACCCAGTACTTC. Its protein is CASSQLGQETQYF.

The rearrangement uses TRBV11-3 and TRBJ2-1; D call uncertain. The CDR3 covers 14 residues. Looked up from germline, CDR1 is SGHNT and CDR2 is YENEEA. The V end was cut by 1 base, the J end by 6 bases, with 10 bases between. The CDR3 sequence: CASSLVPGSNEQFF. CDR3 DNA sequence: TGTGCCAGCAGCTTAGTCCCTGGGTCCAATGAGCAGTTCTTC.

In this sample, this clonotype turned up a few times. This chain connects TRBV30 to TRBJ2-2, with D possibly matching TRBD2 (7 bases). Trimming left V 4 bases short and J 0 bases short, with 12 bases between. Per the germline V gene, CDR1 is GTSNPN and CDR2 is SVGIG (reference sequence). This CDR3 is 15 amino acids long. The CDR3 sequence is CAWKRGGPNTGELFF. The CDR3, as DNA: TGTGCCTGGAAAAGGGGGGGGCCGAACACCGGGGAGCTGTTTTTT.

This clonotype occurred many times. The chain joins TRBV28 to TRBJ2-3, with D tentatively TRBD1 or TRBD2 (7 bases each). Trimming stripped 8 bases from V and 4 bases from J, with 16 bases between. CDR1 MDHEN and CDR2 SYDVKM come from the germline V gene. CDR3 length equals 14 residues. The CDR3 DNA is TGTGCCAGCGGCGACAGGGAGGGCGCAGATACGCAGTATTTT. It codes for CASGDREGADTQYF.

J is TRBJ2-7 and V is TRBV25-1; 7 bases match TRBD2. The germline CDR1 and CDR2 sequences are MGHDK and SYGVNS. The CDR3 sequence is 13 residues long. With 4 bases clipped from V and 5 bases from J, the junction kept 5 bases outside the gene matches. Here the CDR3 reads CASSAAGVNEQYF. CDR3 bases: TGTGCCAGCAGTGCGGCGGGAGTAAACGAGCAGTACTTC.

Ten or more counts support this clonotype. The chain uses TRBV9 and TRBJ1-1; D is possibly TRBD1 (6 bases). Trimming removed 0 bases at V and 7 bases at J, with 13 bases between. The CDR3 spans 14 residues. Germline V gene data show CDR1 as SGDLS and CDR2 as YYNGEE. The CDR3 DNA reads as TGTGCCAGCAGCGTAGCCCCCCAGGACAGTGAAGCTTTCTTT. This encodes CASSVAPQDSEAFF.

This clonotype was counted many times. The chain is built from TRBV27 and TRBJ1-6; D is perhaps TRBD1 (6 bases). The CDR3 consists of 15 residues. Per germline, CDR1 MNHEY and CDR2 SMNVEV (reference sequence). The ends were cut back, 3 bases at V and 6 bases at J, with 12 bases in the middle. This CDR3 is CASSLAMGANSPLHF. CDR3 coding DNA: TGTGCCAGCAGTTTGGCCATGGGGGCTAATTCACCCCTCCACTTT.

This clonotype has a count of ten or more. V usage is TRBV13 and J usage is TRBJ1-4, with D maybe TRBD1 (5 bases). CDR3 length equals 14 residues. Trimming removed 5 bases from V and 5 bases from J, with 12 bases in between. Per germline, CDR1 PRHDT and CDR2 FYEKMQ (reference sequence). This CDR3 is CASSLGRPNEKLFF. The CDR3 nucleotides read TGTGCCAGCAGCCTGGGACGCCCGAATGAAAAACTGTTTTTT.